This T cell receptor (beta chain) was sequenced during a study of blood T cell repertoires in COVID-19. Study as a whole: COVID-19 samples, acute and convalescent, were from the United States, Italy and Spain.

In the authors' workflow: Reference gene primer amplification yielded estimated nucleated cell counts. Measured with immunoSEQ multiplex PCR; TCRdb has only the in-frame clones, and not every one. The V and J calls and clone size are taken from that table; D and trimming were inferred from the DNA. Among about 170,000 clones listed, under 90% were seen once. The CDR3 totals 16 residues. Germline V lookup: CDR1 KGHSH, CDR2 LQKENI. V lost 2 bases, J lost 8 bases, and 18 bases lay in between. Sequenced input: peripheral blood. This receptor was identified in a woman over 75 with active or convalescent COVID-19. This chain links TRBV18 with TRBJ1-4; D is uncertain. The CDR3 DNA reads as TGTGCCAGCTCACCATTGGGTAGTAGAGCGGAGGAAAAACTGTTTTTT. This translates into CASSPLGSRAEEKLFF.